What follows is one T cell receptor beta chain and its context. The antigen is unknown. The CDR3 has 14 residues. The trim removed 5 bases at V and 8 bases at J, leaving 11 bases unmatched. Germline V gives CDR1 MNHEY, CDR2 SMNVEV (reference sequence). This entry belongs to a study of cytomegalovirus exposure and HLA in healthy donors. Findings of the study overall: Many donors shared some public TCRs, even though most TCR sequences were rare. The CMV antigen specificity of a few CMV-associated chains was confirmed through in vitro analysis.

Produced via immunoSEQ multiplex PCR; TCRdb's table is partial and in-frame only. The sample has roughly 260,000 clones, 87% seen once. The donors were members of the validation cohort comprising about 130 subjects, separate from the roughly 700-subject first cohort. This chain joins TRBV27 and TRBJ1-2; 7 bases fit TRBD1. The sequence was obtained from a man between 18 and 35 years old in good health and CMV-seronegative. The sample taken for sequencing was PBMCs. The CDR3 loop reads CASSPRQGEEGYTF. The CDR3 DNA reads TGTGCCAGCAGTCCGAGACAGGGAGAGGAGGGCTACACCTTC.